Listed here are 2 T cell receptor beta chains from one sample, sequenced in a study of T cells in Graves' hyperthyroidism and ophthalmopathy. What was amplified from RNA transcripts were TCR beta CDR3 regions. HTBI primers were employed in a first-round RT-PCR of the TCR CDR3. TCRdb passed the multiplex PCR reads through MiXCR, listing each CDR3 protein once. Of around 700,000 distinct CDR3 sequences in the sample, roughly a sixth were seen once. Material for sequencing was blood. The receptors were gathered from a woman between 50 and 59 years old with Graves' hyperthyroidism that later progressed to Graves' ophthalmopathy.

This clonotype showed up many times. This CDR3 reads CSATLLDRGSGYTF. The CDR3 nucleotides read TGCAGTGCTACTCTCCTCGACAGGGGATCGGGCTACACCTTC. V gene TRBV20-1 combines with J gene TRBJ1-2; TRBD1 matches 8 bases. Trimming removed 4 bases from V and 8 bases from J; junction bases left unmatched: 12. The length of the CDR3 is 14 residues. Germline V lookup: CDR1 DFQATT, CDR2 SNEGSKA (reference sequence).

Concerning this clonotype itself: No DNA is shown, since the ends of the CDR3 on it are uncertain; the CDR3 is the one TCRdb lists. The V gene is TRBV2, the J gene TRBJ2-2; the table's D call TRBD2 went unverified against the DNA. The germline V gene encodes CDR1 SNHLY and CDR2 FYNNEI. The CDR3 contains 19 residues when both ends are counted. This chain's CDR3 is CASREVYEQYFGPVGELFF.